The 20 T cell receptor beta chains below all came from one sample that was sequenced in a study of T cell responses to AZD1222 COVID-19 vaccine. The table came from immunoSEQ multiplex PCR; TCRdb's copy has only in-frame clones and leaves some out. The sample features more than 110,000 clones, with about 2.2% in its top ten. The sequencing input was peripheral blood. The receptors here all came from an adult in good health.

The V and J genes are TRBV28 and TRBJ1-6; 9 bases are shared with TRBD1. The CDR3 totals 15 residues. Per germline, CDR1 MDHEN and CDR2 SYDVKM. V dropped 6 bases and J dropped 10; count of bases not matched to a gene: 10. The CDR3 DNA is TGTGCCAGCAGACTAACCGGGACAGGGCGGTCACCCCTCCACTTT. Amino acids: CASRLTGTGRSPLHF.

The V gene is TRBV5-1, the J gene TRBJ1-2; D is ambiguous. The CDR3 sequence is 12 residues long. Per germline, CDR1 SGHRS and CDR2 YFSETQ. Between the trimmed V and J ends, which lost 6 bases and 4 bases, there was a span of 10 bases. The CDR3 bases are TGCGCCAGCAACCCCCTGAGCTATGGCTACACCTTC. Its protein is CASNPLSYGYTF.

The chain carries TRBV7-2 and TRBJ2-5; D is uncertain. The CDR3 is 11 amino acids. V lost 6 bases to trimming and J lost 3 bases, with 5 bases between them. Germline V gives CDR1 SGHTA, CDR2 FQGNSA. In DNA, the CDR3 is TGTGCCAGCAGTATAAAAGAGACCCAGTACTTC. Its protein product is CASSIKETQYF. Full variable domain (outside the CDR3, taken from reference TRBV7-2 and TRBJ2-5): GAGVSQSPSNKVTEKGKDVELRCDPISGHTALYWYRQSLGQGLEFLIYFQGNSAPDKSGLPSDRFSAERTGGSVSTLTIQRTQQEDSAVYLCASSIKETQYFGPGTRLLVL.

The gene calls are TRBV5-8 and TRBJ2-2, with TRBD1 identical over 9 bases. The CDR3 is 16 residues long. J lost 4 bases, V lost 3 bases, and 7 bases had no gene match. The V gene's germline CDR1 is SGHTS and CDR2 YDEGEE. In nucleotides, the CDR3 is TGTGCCAGCAGCTCAAAACAGGGGGCTGGCACCGGGGAGCTGTTTTTT. The encoded protein is CASSSKQGAGTGELFF.

The rearrangement links TRBV30 to TRBJ2-5; unclear D gene. V was clipped by 3 bases and J by 5 bases, with 7 bases between them. This CDR3 region has 11 residues. Germline CDR1 reads GTSNPN; CDR2 reads SVGIG (reference sequence). Here the CDR3 reads CAWRKVETQYF. Here the CDR3 DNA reads TGTGCCTGGAGAAAAGTGGAGACCCAGTACTTC.

The chain recombines TRBV2 with TRBJ2-3; TRBD2 aligns across 8 bases. The CDR3 covers 14 residues. Per the germline V gene, CDR1 is SNHLY and CDR2 is FYNNEI. J was trimmed by 3 bases and V by 6 bases; bases with no gene match: 5. The CDR3 region is CASRAGTRTDTQYF. Written as DNA, the CDR3 is TGTGCCAGCAGAGCCGGGACTAGGACAGATACGCAGTATTTT.

V gene TRBV5-1 combines with J gene TRBJ2-3; D uncertain. CDR1 is SGHRS and CDR2 is YFSETQ in the germline V gene. CDR3 length: 15 amino acids. The ends were cut back, 5 bases at V and 0 bases at J, with 13 bases in the middle. The DNA of the CDR3 is TGCGCCAGCAGGGCGCCGAGACCTAGCACAGATACGCAGTATTTT. Translating gives CASRAPRPSTDTQYF.

This chain uses TRBV7-2 with TRBJ1-3; tentative D call: TRBD1 (6 bases). The V gene lost 6 bases and the J gene lost 0 bases, with 12 bases spanning the gap. Germline lookup yields CDR1 SGHTA and CDR2 FQGNSA. The CDR3 contains 15 residues. The CDR3 bases are TGTGCCAGCAGGCTAATAGGGGGCTCTGGAAACACCATATATTTT. The encoded protein is CASRLIGGSGNTIYF.

About this clone itself: Distinct nucleotide sequences in the sample also encode this CDR3. The chain uses TRBV27 and TRBJ2-7; TRBD1 might be the D (5 bases). Between the trimmed V and J ends, which lost 5 bases and 1 base, there was a span of 9 bases. The CDR3 spans 13 residues. CDR1 MNHEY and CDR2 SMNVEV come from the germline V gene (reference sequence). In DNA form, the CDR3 reads TGTGCCAGCAGTCCAGGACAATCCTACGAGCAGTACTTC. Amino acid sequence: CASSPGQSYEQYF.

The chain links TRBV6-5 to TRBJ1-2; perhaps TRBD1 as D (5 bases). The V gene lost 9 bases and the J gene lost 3 bases, with 17 bases spanning the gap. CDR3 length: 14 residues. Germline V lookup: CDR1 MNHEY, CDR2 SVGAGI. CDR3 in DNA: TGTGCCAGATCGTGCAGGGTCGGGGACTATGGCTACACCTTC. This sequence encodes CARSCRVGDYGYTF.

The chain has TRBV24-1 and TRBJ2-1; 10 bases fit TRBD1. Germline assignment: CDR1 KGHDR and CDR2 SFDVKD. The CDR3 consists of 16 residues. Losses at the gene ends were 4 bases for V and 10 bases for J; bases not matched to a gene: 12. CDR3 region: CATSDQTGGIFGEQFF. CDR3 bases: TGTGCCACCAGTGACCAGACAGGGGGCATTTTCGGGGAGCAGTTCTTC.

The chain combines TRBV28 with TRBJ1-1; D is ambiguous. Germline assignment: CDR1 MDHEN and CDR2 SYDVKM. Trimming cost V 9 bases and J 11 bases, with 19 bases left between them. The CDR3 contains 12 residues. The CDR3 protein is CASSPQNRRAFF. CDR3 coding DNA: TGTGCCAGTTCCCCGCAGAACCGAAGGGCTTTCTTT.

The chain recombines TRBV11-2 with TRBJ2-7, with 7 bases matching TRBD1. With 10 bases clipped from V and 4 bases from J, the junction kept 4 bases outside the gene matches. This CDR3 has 11 amino acids. The germline gives CDR1 SGHAT, CDR2 FQNNGV. The CDR3 DNA reads TGTGCCACAAGCAGGGGGTACGAGCAGTACTTC. It specifies CATSRGYEQYF.

The chain links TRBV9 to TRBJ2-7; TRBD2 agrees at 7 bases. CDR3 length: 15 amino acids. V lost 1 base and J lost 0; bases outside the gene matches: 4. CDR1 and CDR2 (germline): SGDLS, YYNGEE. The DNA for the CDR3 is TGTGCCAGCAGCGTATTCCCGGGGGGCTCCTACGAGCAGTACTTC. Its protein product is CASSVFPGGSYEQYF.

The rearrangement links TRBV19 to TRBJ1-5, with unresolved D. The CDR3 is made up of 14 amino acids. The V end was cut by 5 bases, the J end by 0 bases, with 8 bases between. Germline V lookup: CDR1 LNHDA, CDR2 SQIVND (reference sequence). CDR3 sequence reads: CASSPGNSNQPQHF. CDR3 DNA sequence: TGTGCCAGTAGTCCCGGAAATAGCAATCAGCCCCAGCATTTT.

The chain couples TRBV5-6 to TRBJ1-1; 9 nucleotides align to TRBD1. With V trimmed by 4 bases and J by 4 bases, 8 bases remained unmatched. Germline assignment: CDR1 SGHDT and CDR2 YYEEEE. The CDR3 is 15 amino acids. The CDR3 nucleotides read TGTGCCAGCAGCCCGGAAACAGGGGGCGTCACTGAAGCTTTCTTT. It is translated as CASSPETGGVTEAFF.

The gene calls are TRBV28 and TRBJ1-4; D is unclear. Trimming took off 5 bases at V and 8 bases at J, with 9 bases between the two ends. The length of the CDR3 is 12 residues. The V gene's germline CDR1 is MDHEN and CDR2 SYDVKM. Here the CDR3 DNA reads TGTGCCAGCAGTCCCGCCAGGGAAAAACTGTTTTTT. Its translation: CASSPAREKLFF.

Written as DNA, the CDR3 is TGTGCCAGTAGTTGGGCCGGGACAGGATATGAAAAACTGTTTTTT. Translating it yields CASSWAGTGYEKLFF. This rearrangement joins TRBV19 to TRBJ1-4; 8 bases align to TRBD1. CDR3 size: 15 residues. With 5 bases clipped from V and 6 bases from J, the junction kept 8 bases outside the gene matches. Germline CDR1 LNHDA, CDR2 SQIVND (reference sequence).

The chain combines TRBV5-4 with TRBJ2-3; tentative D call: TRBD1 (6 bases). The V gene's germline CDR1 is SGHNT and CDR2 YYREEE (reference sequence). The CDR3 is 13 residues long. Trimming shortened V by 4 bases and J by 10 bases, and 16 bases separated the two germline ends. In DNA, the CDR3 is TGTGCCAGCAGCCCTCATACAGGGAAAGCGCAGTATTTT. Translated: CASSPHTGKAQYF.

The chain employs TRBV7-2 and TRBJ2-4; no firm D call. Germline CDR1 SGHTA, CDR2 FQGNSA. V was cut by 5 bases and J by 1 base, with 9 bases left in between. The CDR3 consists of 14 residues. The CDR3 coding sequence is TGTGCCAGCAGCCTCGCCCGGGCCAAAAACATTCAGTACTTC. Its translation is CASSLARAKNIQYF.